Here is one TCR beta chain with its context. Antigen unknown. CDR3 length equals 10 residues. CDR1 is DFQATT, CDR2 SNEGSKA, per germline (reference sequence). The PCR contained 60 Vbeta and 13 Jbeta primers. Clones were read by immunoSEQ multiplex PCR, and TCRdb kept only the in-frame ones, dropping some. This table has about 140,000 clones, roughly 74% appearing once. The sample comes from a study of cytomegalovirus exposure and HLA in healthy donors. Study findings and constraints: Presence/absence comparisons presumed near-even sequencing depth among donors. For most TCR beta V segments, an earlier analysis put the productive rate at about 87% or about 30% of the time. One later analysis reportedly identified an Asian-associated ancestry cluster that showed fewer N-insertions than the roughly 640-donor mean. Three CMV-associated chains were confirmed in vitro to be specific for CMV antigens.

This chain links TRBV20-1 with TRBJ2-7, with a possible D match to TRBD1 (5 bases). The sequence derives from a woman aged 18-29 years in good health and CMV-seropositive. The sequenced sample was PBMCs. CDR3 protein: CDSRADEQYF. CDR3 nucleotide sequence: TGCGACAGCAGGGCCGACGAGCAGTACTTC.